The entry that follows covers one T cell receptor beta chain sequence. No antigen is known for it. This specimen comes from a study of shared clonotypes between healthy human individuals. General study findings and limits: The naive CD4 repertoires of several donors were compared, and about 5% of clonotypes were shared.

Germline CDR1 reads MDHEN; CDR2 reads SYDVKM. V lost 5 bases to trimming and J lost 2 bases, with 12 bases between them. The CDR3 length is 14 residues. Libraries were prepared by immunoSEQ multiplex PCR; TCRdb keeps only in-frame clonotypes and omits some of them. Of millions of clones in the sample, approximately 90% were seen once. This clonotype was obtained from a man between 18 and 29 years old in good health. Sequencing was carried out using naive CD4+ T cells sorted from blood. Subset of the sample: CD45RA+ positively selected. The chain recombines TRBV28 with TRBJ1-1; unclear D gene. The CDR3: CASSPRRGNTEAFF. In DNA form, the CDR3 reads TGTGCCAGCAGTCCCCGACGGGGAAACACTGAAGCTTTCTTT.